This T cell receptor (beta chain) was captured by sequencing in a study of post-analysis software for immune sequencing data. Looking at the study overall: Relapsing-remitting, secondary progressive and progressive-relapsing multiple sclerosis were all included among the disease courses. Study-wide results and limits: Patients had higher frequencies than controls of five or six TRBV segments, including TRBV5-6, TRBV5-1 and TRBV20-1. Strong co-clustering by F measure was evident for samples that had been prepared in the same batch. The normalized Chao1 diversity of multiple sclerosis patients was significantly lower than that of controls.

The TCR beta cDNA libraries contained unique molecular identifiers. TCRdb re-analysed the PCR reads in MiXCR, keeping a single row per CDR3 protein. This sample has approximately 660,000 distinct CDR3 sequences, with 59% found just once. As concerns this clonotype: Its antigen is not known.

The CDR3 sequence is 14 residues long. V lost 7 bases and J lost 3, with 14 bases in between. Germline loops: CDR1 MNHEY, CDR2 SMNVEV (reference sequence). Material for sequencing was blood. The rearrangement links TRBV27 to TRBJ2-3; D is undetermined. This receptor was taken from a girl between 2 and 10 years old with multiple sclerosis. The CDR3, as DNA: TGTGCCAGCACCGATCTAATGACTACAGATACGCAGTATTTT. Its translation is CASTDLMTTDTQYF.